These T cell receptor beta chains were read from a single sample in a study of T cell responses to AZD1222 COVID-19 vaccine. Clones were sequenced by immunoSEQ multiplex PCR, and TCRdb holds only the in-frame ones, with some missing. The sample consists of 150,000 or so clones, just under 95% of them appearing once. The source was peripheral blood, collected on day 0 of AZD1222 vaccination. The origin of the receptors is an adult in good health. The CDR3 runs from the conserved cysteine through the conserved F or W. The D gene is left open where the match is weak. Clone size is not always given. Where it is, it says once, few, many or a class for expanded clones.

clone size: .
D gene: .
V gene: TRBV27
J gene: TRBJ1-4
CDR3 protein: CASSFGPEEKLFF
CDR3 DNA: TGTGCCAGCAGTTTTGGACCTGAAGAAAAACTGTTTTTT

clone size: .
D gene: .
V gene: TRBV3-1/TRBV3-2
J gene: TRBJ1-6
CDR3 protein: CASSQATGGASSPLHF
CDR3 DNA: TGTGCCAGCAGCCAGGCGACAGGCGGGGCAAGTTCACCCCTCCACTTT

clone size: .
D gene: TRBD1
V gene: TRBV19
J gene: TRBJ1-2
CDR3 protein: CASSGQEYYGYTF
CDR3 DNA: TGTGCCAGTAGTGGACAGGAATACTATGGCTACACCTTC

clone size: .
D gene: .
V gene: TRBV7-3
J gene: TRBJ1-3
CDR3 protein: CASSLNPGLIFGNTIYF
CDR3 DNA: TGTGCCAGCAGCCTGAACCCTGGATTAATATTCGGAAACACCATATATTTT

clone size: few
D gene: TRBD1
V gene: TRBV5-1
J gene: TRBJ1-6
CDR3 protein: CASSFRDRDNSPLHF
CDR3 DNA: TGCGCCAGCAGCTTCCGAGACAGGGATAATTCACCCCTCCACTTT

clone size: .
D gene: TRBD1
V gene: TRBV11-2
J gene: TRBJ1-6
CDR3 protein: CASSSGQGYNSPLHF
CDR3 DNA: TGTGCCAGCAGCTCCGGACAGGGTTATAATTCACCCCTCCACTTT

clone size: .
D gene: TRBD1
V gene: TRBV7-9
J gene: TRBJ1-1
CDR3 protein: CASSWGQDGRRNTEAFF
CDR3 DNA: TGTGCCAGCAGCTGGGGACAGGATGGTCGGAGGAACACTGAAGCTTTCTTT

clone size: .
D gene: TRBD1
V gene: TRBV14
J gene: TRBJ1-1
CDR3 protein: CASSQDRWTEAFF
CDR3 DNA: TGTGCCAGCAGCCAGGACAGGTGGACTGAAGCTTTCTTT

clone size: .
D gene: TRBD2
V gene: TRBV9
J gene: TRBJ2-3
CDR3 protein: CASSGGLAVTDTQYF
CDR3 DNA: TGTGCCAGCAGCGGGGGACTAGCGGTCACAGATACGCAGTATTTT

clone size: .
D gene: TRBD1
V gene: TRBV7-2
J gene: TRBJ1-1
CDR3 protein: CASSFHLILGQGNTEAFF
CDR3 DNA: TGTGCCAGCAGCTTCCATCTAATTCTCGGACAGGGGAACACTGAAGCTTTCTTT

clone size: .
D gene: .
V gene: TRBV5-1
J gene: TRBJ1-1
CDR3 protein: CASSSVGGSKMAEAFF
CDR3 DNA: TGCGCCAGCAGCTCCGTGGGGGGGAGTAAGATGGCTGAAGCTTTCTTT

clone size: .
D gene: TRBD1
V gene: TRBV28
J gene: TRBJ2-6
CDR3 protein: CASRTPGGSGANVLTF
CDR3 DNA: TGTGCCAGCAGGACCCCAGGGGGCTCTGGGGCCAACGTCCTGACTTTC

clone size: .
D gene: TRBD1
V gene: TRBV7-9
J gene: TRBJ1-2
CDR3 protein: CASSPTSDRVFRGGYTF
CDR3 DNA: TGTGCCAGCAGCCCCACCTCGGACAGGGTATTCCGGGGTGGCTACACCTTC

clone size: .
D gene: TRBD1
V gene: TRBV3-1/TRBV3-2
J gene: TRBJ1-1
CDR3 protein: CASSRGTVGTEAFF
CDR3 DNA: TGTGCCAGCAGCCGAGGGACAGTTGGGACTGAAGCTTTCTTT

clone size: .
D gene: .
V gene: TRBV4-2
J gene: TRBJ2-7
CDR3 protein: CASSQDWVEQYF
CDR3 DNA: TGTGCCAGCAGCCAAGATTGGGTCGAGCAGTACTTC

clone size: .
D gene: .
V gene: TRBV6-6
J gene: TRBJ1-1
CDR3 protein: CASSTRTEAFF
CDR3 DNA: TGTGCCAGCAGTACCCGCACTGAAGCTTTCTTT

clone size: .
D gene: .
V gene: TRBV19
J gene: TRBJ2-6
CDR3 protein: CASSIAGVGANVLTF
CDR3 DNA: TGTGCCAGTAGTATAGCGGGGGTAGGGGCCAACGTCCTGACTTTC

clone size: .
D gene: .
V gene: TRBV18
J gene: TRBJ1-1
CDR3 protein: CASSPRGQNTEAFF
CDR3 DNA: TGTGCCAGCTCACCGAGGGGCCAGAACACTGAAGCTTTCTTT

clone size: .
D gene: .
V gene: TRBV6-6
J gene: TRBJ1-2
CDR3 protein: CASSSHASSNYGYTF
CDR3 DNA: TGTGCCAGCAGTTCCCACGCCAGCTCTAACTATGGCTACACCTTC

clone size: .
D gene: .
V gene: TRBV12-3/TRBV12-4
J gene: TRBJ1-2
CDR3 protein: CASSLGHGYGYTF
CDR3 DNA: TGTGCCAGCAGTTTAGGGCATGGGTATGGCTACACCTTC

clone size: .
D gene: .
V gene: TRBV4-2
J gene: TRBJ1-1
CDR3 protein: CASSHTGRVNTEAFF
CDR3 DNA: TGTGCCAGCAGCCATACGGGACGGGTGAACACTGAAGCTTTCTTT

clone size: .
D gene: .
V gene: TRBV6-5
J gene: TRBJ1-3
CDR3 protein: CATHGGPTLGNTIYF
CDR3 DNA: TGTGCCACCCATGGGGGGCCCACCCTTGGAAACACCATATATTTT

clone size: .
D gene: .
V gene: TRBV14
J gene: TRBJ2-1
CDR3 protein: CASSQDPARKYNEQFF
CDR3 DNA: TGTGCCAGCAGCCAAGATCCAGCTAGGAAATACAATGAGCAGTTCTTC

clone size: once
D gene: .
V gene: TRBV7-2
J gene: TRBJ1-2
CDR3 protein: CASSRVLGGYGYTF
CDR3 DNA: TGTGCCAGCAGCAGAGTCCTAGGGGGCTATGGCTACACCTTC

clone size: .
D gene: .
V gene: TRBV19
J gene: TRBJ1-5
CDR3 protein: CASSIGQSSNQPQHF
CDR3 DNA: TGTGCCAGTAGTATCGGTCAGTCTAGCAATCAGCCCCAGCATTTT

clone size: .
D gene: .
V gene: TRBV10-2
J gene: TRBJ1-6
CDR3 protein: CASIQGESYNSPLHF
CDR3 DNA: TGCGCCAGCATCCAGGGAGAGTCCTATAATTCACCCCTCCACTTT

clone size: .
D gene: .
V gene: TRBV7-2
J gene: TRBJ1-4
CDR3 protein: CASSSPRGSANEKLFF
CDR3 DNA: TGTGCCAGCAGCTCGCCCAGGGGTTCGGCTAATGAAAAACTGTTTTTT

clone size: .
D gene: TRBD2
V gene: TRBV5-6
J gene: TRBJ2-3
CDR3 protein: CASTNPRTSSTDTQYF
CDR3 DNA: TGTGCCAGCACCAACCCCCGGACTAGCAGCACAGATACGCAGTATTTT

clone size: once
D gene: .
V gene: TRBV7-8
J gene: TRBJ2-1
CDR3 protein: CASSPVDVYNEQFF
CDR3 DNA: TGTGCCAGCAGCCCCGTGGACGTCTACAATGAGCAGTTCTTC

clone size: .
D gene: TRBD2
V gene: TRBV28
J gene: TRBJ2-1
CDR3 protein: CASSLLWSSSGGDEQFF
CDR3 DNA: TGTGCCAGCAGTTTATTGTGGTCGTCTAGCGGAGGAGATGAGCAGTTCTTC

clone size: .
D gene: TRBD1
V gene: TRBV5-4
J gene: TRBJ2-7
CDR3 protein: CASSFDRGGSYEQYF
CDR3 DNA: TGTGCCAGCAGCTTCGACAGGGGGGGCTCCTACGAGCAGTACTTC

clone size: .
D gene: .
V gene: TRBV18
J gene: TRBJ1-2
CDR3 protein: CASSPSALSSNYGYTF
CDR3 DNA: TGTGCCAGCTCGCCTTCAGCCCTCTCCTCCAACTATGGCTACACCTTC

clone size: .
D gene: .
V gene: TRBV11-2
J gene: TRBJ2-3
CDR3 protein: CASSLRVSGTDTQYF
CDR3 DNA: TGTGCCAGCAGCCTAAGGGTGTCTGGCACAGATACGCAGTATTTT

clone size: .
D gene: .
V gene: TRBV7-8
J gene: TRBJ2-7
CDR3 protein: CASSLPGANLYEQYF
CDR3 DNA: TGTGCCAGCAGCTTACCGGGGGCGAATCTCTACGAGCAGTACTTC

clone size: .
D gene: TRBD1
V gene: TRBV5-1
J gene: TRBJ2-5
CDR3 protein: CASSLIWTGEETQYF
CDR3 DNA: TGCGCCAGCAGCCTGATTTGGACAGGGGAGGAGACCCAGTACTTC

clone size: .
D gene: .
V gene: TRBV19
J gene: TRBJ1-5
CDR3 protein: CATGRGGQPQHF
CDR3 DNA: TGTGCTACCGGCCGGGGGGGCCAGCCCCAGCATTTT

clone size: .
D gene: .
V gene: TRBV7-2
J gene: TRBJ1-1
CDR3 protein: CASSPPSGTAFEAFF
CDR3 DNA: TGTGCCAGCAGCCCCCCCTCCGGGACGGCATTTGAAGCTTTCTTT

clone size: .
D gene: .
V gene: TRBV30
J gene: TRBJ1-2
CDR3 protein: CAWSVGPNYGYTF
CDR3 DNA: TGTGCCTGGAGTGTAGGGCCGAACTATGGCTACACCTTC

clone size: .
D gene: TRBD2
V gene: TRBV28
J gene: TRBJ2-7
CDR3 protein: CASRASGVPTYEQYF
CDR3 DNA: TGTGCCAGCAGGGCTAGCGGGGTGCCTACCTACGAGCAGTACTTC

clone size: once
D gene: TRBD1
V gene: TRBV27
J gene: TRBJ1-5
CDR3 protein: CASSRQGGQPQHF
CDR3 DNA: TGTGCCAGCAGTAGACAGGGTGGTCAGCCCCAGCATTTT

clone size: .
D gene: .
V gene: TRBV27
J gene: TRBJ1-6
CDR3 protein: CASSPWTENSPLHF
CDR3 DNA: TGTGCCAGCAGCCCTTGGACAGAGAATTCACCCCTCCACTTT

clone size: .
D gene: .
V gene: TRBV7-6
J gene: TRBJ2-7
CDR3 protein: CASSPRDNSYEQYF
CDR3 DNA: TGTGCCAGCAGCCCCCGGGACAACTCCTACGAGCAGTACTTC

clone size: .
D gene: TRBD2
V gene: TRBV27
J gene: TRBJ2-1
CDR3 protein: CASSLPGLGYGEQFF
CDR3 DNA: TGTGCCAGCAGTCTGCCGGGACTAGGTTATGGTGAGCAGTTCTTC

clone size: .
D gene: .
V gene: TRBV6-1
J gene: TRBJ2-2
CDR3 protein: CASSEAGELFF
CDR3 DNA: TGTGCCAGCAGTGAAGCTGGGGAGCTGTTTTTT

clone size: .
D gene: .
V gene: TRBV10-3
J gene: TRBJ1-1
CDR3 protein: CAISEGRVSLVALNTEAFF
CDR3 DNA: TGTGCCATCAGTGAGGGGCGAGTATCCCTTGTTGCCTTGAACACTGAAGCTTTCTTT

clone size: .
D gene: .
V gene: TRBV28
J gene: TRBJ1-5
CDR3 protein: CAAWGSPGTQHF
CDR3 DNA: TGTGCCGCATGGGGAAGCCCCGGGACCCAGCATTTT

clone size: .
D gene: .
V gene: TRBV6-5
J gene: TRBJ2-5
CDR3 protein: CASSSPRQGQETQYF
CDR3 DNA: TGTGCCAGCAGTTCCCCTCGCCAAGGGCAAGAGACCCAGTACTTC

clone size: .
D gene: .
V gene: TRBV19
J gene: TRBJ2-1
CDR3 protein: CASSRALGREQFF
CDR3 DNA: TGTGCCAGCTCCAGGGCCCTTGGGAGGGAGCAGTTCTTC

clone size: .
D gene: .
V gene: TRBV7-9
J gene: TRBJ2-1
CDR3 protein: CASSFSQGFEQFF
CDR3 DNA: TGTGCCAGCAGCTTTTCACAAGGTTTTGAGCAGTTCTTC

clone size: once
D gene: .
V gene: TRBV28
J gene: TRBJ1-2
CDR3 protein: CASSIQGNYGYTF
CDR3 DNA: TGTGCCAGCAGTATACAGGGTAACTATGGCTACACCTTC

clone size: .
D gene: .
V gene: TRBV3-1/TRBV3-2
J gene: TRBJ1-6
CDR3 protein: CASSPTQGSYNSPLHF
CDR3 DNA: TGTGCCAGCAGCCCGACTCAGGGGTCCTATAATTCACCCCTCCACTTT

clone size: .
D gene: .
V gene: TRBV6-6
J gene: TRBJ2-1
CDR3 protein: CASSYGLPSSYNEQFF
CDR3 DNA: TGTGCCAGCAGTTACGGCCTACCTAGCTCCTACAATGAGCAGTTCTTC

clone size: .
D gene: .
V gene: TRBV5-8
J gene: TRBJ2-1
CDR3 protein: CASTPWGGPEWNEQFF
CDR3 DNA: TGTGCCAGCACCCCCTGGGGGGGCCCAGAGTGGAATGAGCAGTTCTTC

clone size: .
D gene: .
V gene: TRBV6-5
J gene: TRBJ2-5
CDR3 protein: CASRRSQRGETQYF
CDR3 DNA: TGTGCCAGCAGGAGGAGCCAAAGGGGGGAGACCCAGTACTTC

clone size: .
D gene: .
V gene: TRBV9
J gene: TRBJ1-2
CDR3 protein: CASSGWDTMRGYTF
CDR3 DNA: TGTGCCAGCAGCGGATGGGACACGATGCGTGGCTACACCTTC

clone size: .
D gene: .
V gene: TRBV7-9
J gene: TRBJ2-7
CDR3 protein: CASSQGWEEQYF
CDR3 DNA: TGTGCCAGCAGCCAGGGGTGGGAAGAGCAGTACTTC

clone size: .
D gene: .
V gene: TRBV11-2
J gene: TRBJ2-2
CDR3 protein: CASSPYRPDTGELFF
CDR3 DNA: TGTGCCAGCAGCCCGTACAGGCCGGACACCGGGGAGCTGTTTTTT

clone size: .
D gene: .
V gene: TRBV19
J gene: TRBJ2-1
CDR3 protein: CASNNDWFDNEQFF
CDR3 DNA: TGTGCCAGTAATAACGACTGGTTCGACAATGAGCAGTTCTTC

clone size: .
D gene: TRBD1
V gene: TRBV27
J gene: TRBJ1-4
CDR3 protein: CASRRNTGEVDEKLFF
CDR3 DNA: TGTGCCAGCAGGCGAAACACAGGGGAAGTCGATGAAAAACTGTTTTTT

clone size: once
D gene: .
V gene: TRBV10-3
J gene: TRBJ1-5
CDR3 protein: CAAQDSNQPQHF
CDR3 DNA: TGTGCCGCCCAGGACAGCAATCAGCCCCAGCATTTT